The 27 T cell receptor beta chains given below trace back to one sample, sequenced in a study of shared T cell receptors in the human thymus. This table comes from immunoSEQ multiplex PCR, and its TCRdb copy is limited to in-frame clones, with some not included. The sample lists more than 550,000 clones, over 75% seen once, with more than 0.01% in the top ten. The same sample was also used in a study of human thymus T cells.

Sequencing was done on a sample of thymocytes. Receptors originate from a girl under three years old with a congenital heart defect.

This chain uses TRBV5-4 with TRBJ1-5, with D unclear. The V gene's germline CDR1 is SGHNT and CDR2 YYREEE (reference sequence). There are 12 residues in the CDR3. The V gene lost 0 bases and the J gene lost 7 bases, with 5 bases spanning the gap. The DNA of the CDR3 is TGTGCCAGCAGCTTGGCGGGGCAGCCCCAGCATTTT. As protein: CASSLAGQPQHF.

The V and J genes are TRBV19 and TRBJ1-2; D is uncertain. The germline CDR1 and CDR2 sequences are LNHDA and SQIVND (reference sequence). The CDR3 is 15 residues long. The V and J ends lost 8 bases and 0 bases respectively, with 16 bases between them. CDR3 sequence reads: CASFGRKFSNYGYTF. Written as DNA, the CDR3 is TGTGCCAGTTTCGGCAGGAAATTTTCTAACTATGGCTACACCTTC.

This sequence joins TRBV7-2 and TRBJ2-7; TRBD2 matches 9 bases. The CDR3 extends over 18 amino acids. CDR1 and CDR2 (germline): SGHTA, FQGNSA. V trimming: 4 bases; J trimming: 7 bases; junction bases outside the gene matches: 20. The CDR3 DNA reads TGTGCCAGCAGCTCGAAGAGCCAAACAGCGGGGGGCGATGCGGAGCAGTACTTC. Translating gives CASSSKSQTAGGDAEQYF.

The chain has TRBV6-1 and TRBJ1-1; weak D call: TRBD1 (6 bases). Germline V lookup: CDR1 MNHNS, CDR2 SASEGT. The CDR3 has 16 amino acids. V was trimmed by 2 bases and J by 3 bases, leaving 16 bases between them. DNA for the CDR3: TGTGCCAGCAGTGAACACCACCTTGGGGGCTACACTGAAGCTTTCTTT. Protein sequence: CASSEHHLGGYTEAFF.

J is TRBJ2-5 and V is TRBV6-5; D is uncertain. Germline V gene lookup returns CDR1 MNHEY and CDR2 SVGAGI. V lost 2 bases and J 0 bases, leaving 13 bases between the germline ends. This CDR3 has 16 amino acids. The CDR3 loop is CASSYPNGTNQETQYF. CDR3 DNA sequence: TGTGCCAGCAGTTACCCCAACGGTACTAACCAAGAGACCCAGTACTTC.

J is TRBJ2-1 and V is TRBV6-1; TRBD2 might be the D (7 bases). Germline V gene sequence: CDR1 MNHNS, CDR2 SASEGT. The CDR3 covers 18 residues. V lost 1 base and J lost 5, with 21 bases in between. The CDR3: CASSEETGGPLRDNEQFF. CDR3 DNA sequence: TGTGCCAGCAGTGAAGAGACGGGGGGCCCTTTAAGGGACAATGAGCAGTTCTTC.

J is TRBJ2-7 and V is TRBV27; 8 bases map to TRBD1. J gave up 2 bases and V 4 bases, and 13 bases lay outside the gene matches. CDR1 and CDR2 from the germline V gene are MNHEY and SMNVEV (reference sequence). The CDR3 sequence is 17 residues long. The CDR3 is CASSSIADRGWTYEQYF. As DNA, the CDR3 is TGTGCCAGCAGTTCCATAGCTGACAGGGGTTGGACCTACGAGCAGTACTTC.

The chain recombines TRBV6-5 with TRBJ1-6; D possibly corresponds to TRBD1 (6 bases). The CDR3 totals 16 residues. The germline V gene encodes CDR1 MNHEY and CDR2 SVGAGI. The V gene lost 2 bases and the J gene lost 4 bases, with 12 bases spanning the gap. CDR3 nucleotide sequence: TGTGCCAGCAGTTACCACCGGACAGTTTATAATTCACCCCTCCACTTT. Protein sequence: CASSYHRTVYNSPLHF.

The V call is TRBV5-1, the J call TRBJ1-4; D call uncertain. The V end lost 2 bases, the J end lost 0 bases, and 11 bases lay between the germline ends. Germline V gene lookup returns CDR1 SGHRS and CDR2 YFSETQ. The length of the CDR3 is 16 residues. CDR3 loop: CASSFLTGTTNEKLFF. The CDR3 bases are TGCGCCAGCAGCTTCTTAACGGGGACAACTAATGAAAAACTGTTTTTT.

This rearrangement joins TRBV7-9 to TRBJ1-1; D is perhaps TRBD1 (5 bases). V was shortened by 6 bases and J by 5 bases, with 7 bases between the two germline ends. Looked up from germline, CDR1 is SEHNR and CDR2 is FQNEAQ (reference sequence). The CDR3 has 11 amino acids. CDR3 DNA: TGTGCCAGCAGGGGGGGGACTGAAGCTTTCTTT. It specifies CASRGGTEAFF.

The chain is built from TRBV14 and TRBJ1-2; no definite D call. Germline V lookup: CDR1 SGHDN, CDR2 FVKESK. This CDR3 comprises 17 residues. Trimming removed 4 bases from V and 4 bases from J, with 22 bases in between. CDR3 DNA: TGTGCCAGCAGCCCTGTGCGTAGCCCGAGCGGCGCCTATGGCTACACCTTC. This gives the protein CASSPVRSPSGAYGYTF.

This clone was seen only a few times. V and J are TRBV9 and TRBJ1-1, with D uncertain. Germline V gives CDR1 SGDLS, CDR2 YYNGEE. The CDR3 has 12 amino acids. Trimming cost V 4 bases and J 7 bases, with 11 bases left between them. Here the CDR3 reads CASSSSKYEAFF. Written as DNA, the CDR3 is TGTGCCAGCAGCTCAAGCAAGTATGAAGCTTTCTTT.

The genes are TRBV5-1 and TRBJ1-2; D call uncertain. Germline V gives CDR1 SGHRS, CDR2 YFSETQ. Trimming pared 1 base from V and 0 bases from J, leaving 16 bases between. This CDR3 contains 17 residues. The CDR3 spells CASSLTPLELTNYGYTF. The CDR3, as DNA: TGCGCCAGCAGCTTGACGCCCCTGGAGCTTACTAACTATGGCTACACCTTC.

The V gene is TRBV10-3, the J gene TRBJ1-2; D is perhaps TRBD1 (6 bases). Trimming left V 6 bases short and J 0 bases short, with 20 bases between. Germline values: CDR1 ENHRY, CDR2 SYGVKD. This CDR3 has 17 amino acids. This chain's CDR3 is CAISKPTGSHANYGYTF. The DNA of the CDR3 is TGTGCCATCAGCAAGCCAACAGGGTCCCACGCTAACTATGGCTACACCTTC.

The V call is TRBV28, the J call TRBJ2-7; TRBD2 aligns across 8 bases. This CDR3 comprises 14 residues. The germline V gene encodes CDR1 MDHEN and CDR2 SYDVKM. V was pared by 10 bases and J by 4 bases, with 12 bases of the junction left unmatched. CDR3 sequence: CATTNGGARYEQYF. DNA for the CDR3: TGTGCCACGACTAACGGGGGGGCCAGGTACGAGCAGTACTTC.

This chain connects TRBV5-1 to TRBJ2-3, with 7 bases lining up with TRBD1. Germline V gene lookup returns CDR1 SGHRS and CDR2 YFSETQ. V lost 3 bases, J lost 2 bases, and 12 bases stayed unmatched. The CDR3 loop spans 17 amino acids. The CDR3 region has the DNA TGCGCCAGCAGCTCAAAAACAGGGGTTCGGGACACAGATACGCAGTATTTT. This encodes CASSSKTGVRDTDTQYF.

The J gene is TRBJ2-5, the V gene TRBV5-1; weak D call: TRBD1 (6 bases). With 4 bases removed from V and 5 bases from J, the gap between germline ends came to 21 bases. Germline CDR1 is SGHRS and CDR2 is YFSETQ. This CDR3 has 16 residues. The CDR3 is CASSQTGQGRRETQYF. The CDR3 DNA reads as TGCGCCAGCAGCCAAACGGGACAAGGCCGTCGGGAGACCCAGTACTTC.

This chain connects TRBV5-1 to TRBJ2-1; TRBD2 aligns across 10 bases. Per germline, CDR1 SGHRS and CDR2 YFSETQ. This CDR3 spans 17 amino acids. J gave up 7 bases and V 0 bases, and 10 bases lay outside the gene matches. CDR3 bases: TGCGCCAGCAGCTTGGAATCAGGTCCGGGACTAGCGAATGAGCAGTTCTTC. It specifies CASSLESGPGLANEQFF.

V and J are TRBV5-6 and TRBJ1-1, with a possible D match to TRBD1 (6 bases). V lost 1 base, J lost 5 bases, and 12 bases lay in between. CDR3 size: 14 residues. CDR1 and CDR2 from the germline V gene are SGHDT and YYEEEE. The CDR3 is CASSLTRGLTEAFF. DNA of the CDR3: TGTGCCAGCAGCTTGACCAGGGGATTGACTGAAGCTTTCTTT.

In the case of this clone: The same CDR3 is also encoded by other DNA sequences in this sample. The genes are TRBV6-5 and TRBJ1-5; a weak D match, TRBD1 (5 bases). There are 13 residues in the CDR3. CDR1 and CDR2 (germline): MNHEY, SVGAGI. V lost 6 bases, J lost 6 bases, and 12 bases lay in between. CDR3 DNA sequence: TGTGCCAGCAGCCGGCAGGGATCTCAGCCCCAGCATTTT. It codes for CASSRQGSQPQHF.

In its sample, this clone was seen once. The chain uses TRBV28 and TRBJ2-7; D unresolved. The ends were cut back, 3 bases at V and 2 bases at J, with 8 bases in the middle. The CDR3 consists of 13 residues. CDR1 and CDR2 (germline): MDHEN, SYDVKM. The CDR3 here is CASSLQETYEQYF. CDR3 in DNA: TGTGCCAGCAGTTTGCAAGAGACCTACGAGCAGTACTTC.

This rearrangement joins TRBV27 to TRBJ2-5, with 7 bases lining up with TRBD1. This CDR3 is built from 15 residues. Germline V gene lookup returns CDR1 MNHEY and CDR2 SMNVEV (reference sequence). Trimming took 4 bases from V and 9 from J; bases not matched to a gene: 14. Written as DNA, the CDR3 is TGTGCCAGCAGTTCGATAACCGACAGGGTGAAAGCCCAGTACTTC. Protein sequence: CASSSITDRVKAQYF.

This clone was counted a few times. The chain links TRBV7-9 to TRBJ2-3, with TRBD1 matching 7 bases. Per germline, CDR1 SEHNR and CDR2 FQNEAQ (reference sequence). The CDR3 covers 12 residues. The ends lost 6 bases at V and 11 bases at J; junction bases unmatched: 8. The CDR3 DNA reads TGTGCCAGCAGACCACCAGGGGGTCTGCAGTATTTT. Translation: CASRPPGGLQYF.

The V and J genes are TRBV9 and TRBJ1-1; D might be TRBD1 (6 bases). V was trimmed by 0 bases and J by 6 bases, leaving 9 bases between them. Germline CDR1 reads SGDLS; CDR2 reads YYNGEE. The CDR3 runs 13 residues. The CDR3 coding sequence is TGTGCCAGCAGCGTAGAAGGGGGGGCTGAAGCTTTCTTT. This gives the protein CASSVEGGAEAFF.

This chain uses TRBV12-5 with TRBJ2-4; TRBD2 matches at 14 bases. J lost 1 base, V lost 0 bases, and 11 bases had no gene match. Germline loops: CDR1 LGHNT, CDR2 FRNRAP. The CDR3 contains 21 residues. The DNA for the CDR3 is TGTGCTAGTGGTTTGGTATCGATGGGACTAGCGGGGGACGAGGCCAAAAACATTCAGTACTTC. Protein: CASGLVSMGLAGDEAKNIQYF.

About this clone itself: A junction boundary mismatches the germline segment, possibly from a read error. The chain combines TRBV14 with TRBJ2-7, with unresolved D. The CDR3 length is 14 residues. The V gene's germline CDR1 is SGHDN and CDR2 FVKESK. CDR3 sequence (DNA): TGTGCCAGCAGGATAAAGAGACAATCACAAAGAGCCCTATTC. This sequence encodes CASRIKRQSQRALF.

The CDR3 loop reads CATNTDRRHYSNQPQHF. DNA for the CDR3: TGTGCCACCAATACGGACAGGCGACATTATAGCAATCAGCCCCAGCATTTT. The gene calls are TRBV15 and TRBJ1-5, with 7 nucleotides matching TRBD1. Germline CDR1 and CDR2: LNHNV and YYDKDF (reference sequence). V lost 7 bases and J lost 0; bases outside the gene matches: 12. The CDR3 sequence is 17 residues long.